This T cell receptor beta chain was recorded in a study of T cell responses to AZD1222 COVID-19 vaccine. Study in general: Second-dose timings of about 4 or about 12 weeks were pooled.

Findings and limits, study-wide: Spike-specific TCR breadth rose after two AZD1222 doses, and depth rose as well. The study identified only five to seven AZD1222 recipients as seropositive at baseline. Repertoires were sampled only after the peak T cell response.

Sequenced by immunoSEQ multiplex PCR; TCRdb stores in-frame clones only, minus some. The repertoire includes 75,000 to 100,000 clones, over 75% of them detected once, and 2.5% to 3.5% sits in the top ten. The length of the CDR3 is 15 residues. V was clipped by 5 bases and J by 1 base; unmatched bases: 7. The germline V gene has CDR1 LNHDA and CDR2 SQIVND (reference sequence). On this clone itself: What it recognizes is unknown.

The sample consisted of peripheral blood, taken on day 0 of AZD1222 vaccination. The receptor was derived from an adult in good health. This chain joins TRBV19 and TRBJ1-1; 7 bases are shared with TRBD1. The CDR3 DNA reads TGTGCCAGTAGTGTACAGGGGTCTGGGAACACTGAAGCTTTCTTT. This gives the protein CASSVQGSGNTEAFF.